This T cell receptor beta chain was captured by sequencing in a study of T cell repertoires in cytomegalovirus infection. Study-wide results and caveats: Cumulative public TCR beta family frequency identified carriers of CMV plus the relevant HLA.

TCRdb redid the calling of the reads with MiXCR, one entry per CDR3 protein. The sample comprises 450,000 to 600,000 distinct CDR3 sequences, roughly a third of which are singletons, and 17% rests with the top ten. With V trimmed by 0 bases and J by 1 base, 7 bases remained unmatched. The CDR3 extends over 18 amino acids. CDR1 is MNHEY and CDR2 is SVGEGT in the germline V gene. To note about this clonotype: Its target is unknown.

The rearrangement uses TRBV6-2 or TRBV6-3 and TRBJ1-5; 9 nucleotides match TRBD1. Specimen: cultured PBMCs, collected from culture after CMV antigen stimulation. This receptor was identified in a human donor in good health (CMV status not recorded). Some clones in this sample may be carry-over from other donors' samples. The CDR3, as DNA: TGTGCCAGCAGTTACTCGATGGGACAGGGCATGAGCAATCAGCCCCAGCATTTT. It is translated as CASSYSMGQGMSNQPQHF.